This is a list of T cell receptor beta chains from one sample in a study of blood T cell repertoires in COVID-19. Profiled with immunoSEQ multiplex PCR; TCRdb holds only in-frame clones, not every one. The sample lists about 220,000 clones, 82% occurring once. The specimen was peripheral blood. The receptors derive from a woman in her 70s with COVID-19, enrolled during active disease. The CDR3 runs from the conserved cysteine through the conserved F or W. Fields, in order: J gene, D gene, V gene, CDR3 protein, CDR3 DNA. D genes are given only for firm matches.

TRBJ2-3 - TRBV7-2 CASSQLGGGLGTQYF TGTGCCAGCAGCCAGCTTGGGGGGGGGCTTGGTACGCAGTATTTT
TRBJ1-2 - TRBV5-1 CASNLDSAANYGYTF TGCGCCAGCAACCTCGACAGCGCCGCTAACTATGGCTACACCTTC
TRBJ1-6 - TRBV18 CASFDTLRSPLHF TGTGCCAGCTTTGACACCCTGAGATCACCCCTCCACTTT
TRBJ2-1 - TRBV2 CASSVYGEQFF TGTGCCAGCAGTGTGTACGGTGAGCAGTTCTTC
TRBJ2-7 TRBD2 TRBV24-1 CATSDPGTSGRIDEQYF TGTGCCACCAGTGATCCCGGGACTAGCGGGAGAATTGACGAGCAGTACTTC
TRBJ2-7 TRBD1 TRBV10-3 CAISVETGRSEQYF TGTGCCATCAGTGTCGAGACAGGGCGGTCCGAGCAGTACTTC
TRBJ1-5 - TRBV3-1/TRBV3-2 CASSTQGQPQHF TGTGCCAGCAGCACGCAGGGTCAGCCCCAGCATTTT
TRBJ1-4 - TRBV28 CASRGRSNEKLFF TGTGCCAGCAGGGGGAGGTCTAATGAAAAACTGTTTTTT
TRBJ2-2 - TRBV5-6 CATSFQTGELFF TGTGCCACCAGCTTTCAGACCGGGGAGCTGTTTTTT
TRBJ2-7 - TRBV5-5 CASSRTAYNAYEQYF TGTGCCAGCAGCCGGACAGCCTACAACGCCTACGAGCAGTACTTC
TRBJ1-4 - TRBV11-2 CASSLQGFREKLFF TGTGCCAGCAGCTTACAGGGGTTTAGGGAAAAACTGTTTTTT
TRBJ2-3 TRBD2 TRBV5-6 CASSLGLAGGPGATDTQYF TGTGCCAGCAGCTTGGGACTAGCGGGAGGGCCGGGGGCAACAGATACGCAGTATTTT
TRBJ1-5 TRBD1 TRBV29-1 CSVSQGGIQPQHF TGCAGCGTTTCACAGGGGGGGATTCAGCCCCAGCATTTT
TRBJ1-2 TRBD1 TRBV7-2 CASSQGQGGPYGYTF TGTGCCAGCAGCCAAGGACAGGGGGGTCCTTATGGCTACACCTTC
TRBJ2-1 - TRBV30 CAWSVGAVYNEQFF TGTGCCTGGAGTGTTGGAGCAGTCTACAATGAGCAGTTCTTC
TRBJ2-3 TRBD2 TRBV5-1 CASSLSGGTYTQYF TGCGCCAGCAGCTTGAGCGGGGGGACCTATACGCAGTATTTT
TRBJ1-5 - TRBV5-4 CASSLDSGVGPQHF TGTGCCAGCAGCTTGGACAGCGGGGTAGGGCCCCAGCATTTT
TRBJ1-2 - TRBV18 CASSPNMGDPYGYTF TGTGCCAGCTCACCAAACATGGGAGACCCTTATGGCTACACCTTC
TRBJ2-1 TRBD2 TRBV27 CASTATPGLAGLLGNNEQFF TGTGCCAGCACCGCGACACCGGGACTAGCGGGGTTACTTGGCAACAATGAGCAGTTCTTC
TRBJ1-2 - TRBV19 CASRFARANGYTF TGTGCCAGTAGATTCGCCAGGGCAAATGGCTACACCTTC
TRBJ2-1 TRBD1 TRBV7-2 CASSPRTGAYNEQFF TGTGCCAGCAGCCCGCGGACAGGAGCCTACAATGAGCAGTTCTTC
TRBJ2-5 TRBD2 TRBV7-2 CASSTGTSGLETQYF TGTGCCAGCAGCACCGGGACTAGCGGGTTAGAGACCCAGTACTTC
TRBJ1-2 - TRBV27 CASSPQQSYGYTF TGTGCCAGCAGTCCGCAACAGTCTTATGGCTACACCTTC
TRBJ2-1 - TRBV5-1 CASSLPSNEQFF TGCGCCAGCAGCTTACCTAGCAATGAGCAGTTCTTC
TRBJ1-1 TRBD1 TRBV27 CASSPGQGALGTEAFF TGTGCCAGCAGTCCGGGACAGGGGGCTCTGGGGACTGAAGCTTTCTTT
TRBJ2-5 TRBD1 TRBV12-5 CASGLGGLGGGETQYF TGTGCTAGTGGTTTGGGGGGTCTAGGGGGCGGAGAGACCCAGTACTTC
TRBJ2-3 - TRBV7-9 CASSLGVLSTDTQYF TGTGCCAGCAGCTTAGGTGTCCTAAGCACAGATACGCAGTATTTT
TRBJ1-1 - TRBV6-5 CAIGGARDTEAFF TGTGCCATTGGGGGGGCGCGAGACACTGAAGCTTTCTTT
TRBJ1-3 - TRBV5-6 CASSLEGHRSQSFWNTIYF TGTGCCAGCAGCTTGGAGGGACACCGCTCACAGAGTTTTTGGAACACCATATATTTT
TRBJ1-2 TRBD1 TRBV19 CASRYTGTGNTIGGYTF TGTGCCAGTAGATATACCGGGACAGGGAATACAATTGGTGGCTACACCTTC
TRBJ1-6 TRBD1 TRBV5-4 CASSSKDRVNSPLHF TGTGCCAGCAGCTCAAAGGACAGGGTAAATTCACCCCTCCACTTT
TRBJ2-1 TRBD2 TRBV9 CASSPTIGGRAYNEQFF TGTGCCAGCAGCCCGACTATCGGCGGGAGGGCCTACAATGAGCAGTTCTTC
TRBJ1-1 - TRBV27 CASSLNRNTEAFF TGTGCCAGCAGTTTAAATAGAAACACTGAAGCTTTCTTT
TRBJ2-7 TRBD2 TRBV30 CAWSGLAGASYEQYF TGTGCCTGGAGTGGGTTAGCGGGTGCCTCCTACGAGCAGTACTTC
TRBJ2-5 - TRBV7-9 CASSLYTIQETQYF TGTGCCAGCAGCTTATATACCATACAGGAGACCCAGTACTTC
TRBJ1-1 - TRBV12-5 CASGLVARTEAFF TGTGCTAGTGGTTTGGTAGCACGGACTGAAGCTTTCTTT
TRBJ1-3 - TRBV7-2 CASSLLGHPSGNTIYF TGTGCCAGCAGCTTACTGGGACACCCCTCTGGAAACACCATATATTTT